This T cell receptor beta chain is drawn from a study of T cell responses to AZD1222 COVID-19 vaccine (dated by TCRdb to about 2021). A note on the overall study: AZD1222 recipients with second doses at about 4 weeks or about 12 weeks were pooled, because spike-specific TCR depth and breadth did not differ between schedules. A total of just over 230 trial participants underwent TCR sequencing, of whom some 210 received two doses of AZD1222 and about 25 received two doses of the MenACWY control vaccine. Trial participants were enrolled by age into 18-55, 56-69 and 70-plus year subgroups, with around 150, 28 and 57 TCR-sequenced participants respectively. The paper as a whole reports these results and caveats: Reportedly, close to half of the unique spike-specific TCRs recognized epitopes lying outside the regions that are mutated in the B.1.351 and B.1.1.7 variants. Conclusions about previously exposed vaccinees were limited because only 6 or 7 AZD1222 recipients were SARS-CoV-2 seropositive at baseline. Vaccine-associated CD4 TCRs spanned the whole spike protein, with dominant responses in regions 160-218 and 743-854. A significant rise in spike-specific TCR breadth and depth was observed after two AZD1222 doses relative to day 0 and relative to MenACWY recipients. Participants were mostly white British and included more females than males, and it was suggested by the authors that clonal diversity may have been underestimated. Because no day 14 peak-response samples were available, the repertoires could be characterized only after the peak T cell response. In the small 56-69-year group, the increase in depth fell short of significance, most likely because of low power.

V loses 3 bases of germline sequence and J loses 3 bases, and the interval between the two ends is 14 bases. The germline V gene sets CDR1 to MGHDK and CDR2 to SYGVNS. Inclusive of the bounding cysteine and phenylalanine, the CDR3 is 15 residues long. The sequence is cut down to CDR3 DNA, 45 bases in frame from base 1. This clone was observed a handful of times. Its antigen has not been determined. Base qualities are not provided; no much larger clone lies one nucleotide away. The CDR3 regions of human TCRbeta chains were subjected to immunosequencing. The authors' analysis ran thus. Repertoire TCRs were checked for matches against a reference library of SARS-CoV-2-specific TCRs that had been generated using the MIRA antigen-specificity platform. Breadth was defined as the fraction of unique TCRs that were SARS-CoV-2-associated, and depth was defined as the fraction of total T cells that were SARS-CoV-2-associated. Using the MIRA data, each spike-specific TCR was mapped to the spike region that the TCR reacts to and placed in a CD4 or CD8 class. Log10-transformed breadth and depth values were compared by one-way ANOVA with Sidak's multiple comparisons tests. The immuneACCESS repertoire file appears here via TCRdb, limited to in-frame rearrangements. These files lack a portion of the clones; in checked studies, under half of the deficit traces to unresolved V genes, and the cause of the others is not known. The V and J calls and clone size are taken from that table; D and trimming were inferred from the DNA. This sample holds 35,000 to 45,000 clones; around three quarters were observed only once. About 3.6% of the sample rests with the top ten.

The sample's time point label, decoded: baseline before first vaccination. Vaccinee samples were obtained from the UK trials COV001 and COV002, which included a single-blind randomized controlled phase 2/3 trial of AZD1222 (ChAdOx1 nCoV-19) in healthy adults. Trial participant PBMC samples were collected at day 0 and day 28 after the second dose for TCRbeta chain sequencing. The starting material was peripheral blood, obtained on day 0 of AZD1222 vaccination. The V and J genes are TRBV25-1 and TRBJ1-1; the D gene remains uncertain. This TCR came from an adult in good health. The bases are TGTGCCAGCAGTGAGGCGAGGGATTGGGACACTGAAGCTTTCTTT. This gives the protein CASSEARDWDTEAFF. Joined to the reference TRBV25-1 and TRBJ1-1 proteins, this CDR3 gives the full variable domain: EADIYQTPRYLVIGTGKKITLECSQTMGHDKMYWYQQDPGMELHLIHYSYGVNSTEKGDLSSESTVSRIRTEHFPLTLESARPSHTSQYLCASSEARDWDTEAFFGQGTRLTVV.